Listed below are T cell receptor beta chains from one sample, sequenced in a study of blood T cell repertoires in COVID-19. Sequencing was performed with immunoSEQ multiplex PCR; in TCRdb, only in-frame clones are kept and a portion is missing. The table lists approximately 270,000 clones, around 89% of them singletons. The sequencing input was peripheral blood. These receptors were collected from a man aged 25 to 45 with acute or convalescent COVID-19. CDR3s include the opening cysteine and the closing phenylalanine or tryptophan. D genes are given only for firm matches. Only some rows state a clone size, as once, few, many or a class for expanded clones.

clone_size j_call cdr3_length d_call v_call cdr3_nt cdr3_aa
- TRBJ2-3 15 - TRBV7-9 TGTGCCAGCAGCCCTCCAGCGGAGCGCACAGATACGCAGTATTTT CASSPPAERTDTQYF
- TRBJ2-3 13 TRBD2 TRBV11-3 TGTGCCAGCAGCTGGACTAGCAGGGGTACGCAGTATTTT CASSWTSRGTQYF
- TRBJ2-3 12 - TRBV27 TGTGCCAGCAGTTCGTTCACAGATACGCAGTATTTT CASSSFTDTQYF
- TRBJ1-6 15 - TRBV6-1 TGTGCCAGCAGTGAATTCCGGAGCCCAGGGTCACCCCTCCACTTT CASSEFRSPGSPLHF
- TRBJ1-3 15 TRBD1 TRBV19 TGTGCCAGTAGTATCGGGGACAGGGCAGTCAACACCATATATTTT CASSIGDRAVNTIYF
- TRBJ1-6 12 - TRBV27 TGTGCCAGCAGTTTGGGGCTTTCACCCCTCCACTTT CASSLGLSPLHF
- TRBJ1-3 14 - TRBV7-9 TGTGCCAGCAGCTTTTTCGGTTCTGGAAACACCATATATTTT CASSFFGSGNTIYF
- TRBJ1-2 13 - TRBV5-4 TGTGCCAGCAGCCCGGACACCAGAAGGGGCTACACCTTC CASSPDTRRGYTF
- TRBJ2-1 15 TRBD2 TRBV6-5 TGTGCCAGCATATCAAGGACTAGCTTTGACAATGAGCAGTTCTTC CASISRTSFDNEQFF
few TRBJ2-1 14 - TRBV11-3 TGTGCCAGCAGCTCGGACAGCTCCTACAATGAGCAGTTCTTC CASSSDSSYNEQFF
few TRBJ2-7 15 - TRBV6-5 TGTGCCAGCAGGGAGGGGCAGGGGGAATTCTACGAGCAGTACTTC CASREGQGEFYEQYF
- TRBJ2-1 12 - TRBV6-5 TGTGCCAGCAGTTCGACAAGAAATGAGCAGTTCTTC CASSSTRNEQFF
- TRBJ2-2 15 - TRBV7-2 TGTGCCAGCAGCTTACACCCGGGAGTCACCGGGGAGCTGTTTTTT CASSLHPGVTGELFF
- TRBJ1-6 15 - TRBV12-5 TGTGCTAGTGGTTTGCAGGGGATAGGTAATTCACCCCTCCACTTT CASGLQGIGNSPLHF
- TRBJ1-1 14 - TRBV9 TGTGCCAGCAGGGGTACCGGGGTGAACACTGAAGCTTTCTTT CASRGTGVNTEAFF
- TRBJ2-3 18 TRBD2 TRBV7-6 TGTGCCAGCAGCCTCCTCCCTCTAGCGGGAGGCCTCACAGATACGCAGTATTTT CASSLLPLAGGLTDTQYF
- TRBJ2-3 17 TRBD2 TRBV4-1 TGCGCCAGCAGCCAATCCGGAAGCGGGAGGGCCCAAAATACGCAGTATTTT CASSQSGSGRAQNTQYF
- TRBJ2-1 15 TRBD2 TRBV29-1 TGCAGCGTTGAAGGACTAGCGGGAACTAACGATGAGCAGTTCTTC CSVEGLAGTNDEQFF
- TRBJ2-1 16 - TRBV3-1/TRBV3-2 TGTGCCAGCACCCGATCGGGGCAGGGGTTCGGGAATGAGCAGTTCTTC CASTRSGQGFGNEQFF
- TRBJ2-3 14 TRBD2 TRBV2 TGTGCCAGCCTAGCGGGGCTGAGCACAGATACGCAGTATTTT CASLAGLSTDTQYF
- TRBJ2-3 14 - TRBV3-1/TRBV3-2 TGTGCCAGCAGCCCCTATCGAAGCACAGATACGCAGTATTTT CASSPYRSTDTQYF
- TRBJ2-7 12 - TRBV29-1 TGCAGCGTCGCTACAGGATACTACGAGCAGTACTTC CSVATGYYEQYF
- TRBJ2-2 16 TRBD2 TRBV28 TGTGCCAGCAGTTCACCCGGGACTAGACTTACCGGGGAGCTGTTTTTT CASSSPGTRLTGELFF
- TRBJ2-5 14 TRBD2 TRBV3-1/TRBV3-2 TGTGCCAGCAGCCGTTCTGCGGGGGAAGAGACCCAGTACTTC CASSRSAGEETQYF
- TRBJ2-2 15 TRBD2 TRBV2 TGTGCCAGCAAGAGACTAGCGGAGAACACCGGGGAGCTGTTTTTT CASKRLAENTGELFF
- TRBJ1-5 13 TRBD1 TRBV30 TGTGCCTGGGACAGGGGAGGCAATCAGCCCCAGCATTTT CAWDRGGNQPQHF
- TRBJ1-2 13 - TRBV15 TGTGCCACCCGTTCAGGGGCGGACTATGGCTACACCTTC CATRSGADYGYTF
- TRBJ1-1 15 - TRBV19 TGTGCCAGTAGTATAGGGAGTCTCCTGAACACTGAAGCTTTCTTT CASSIGSLLNTEAFF
once TRBJ2-4 16 TRBD1 TRBV5-6 TGTGCCAGCAGCCTACCGGGACAGGGACCCAAAAACATTCAGTACTTC CASSLPGQGPKNIQYF
- TRBJ1-5 16 - TRBV12-5 TGTGCTAGTGGTTTGGTACATAACGCTCCCACTCAGCCCCAGCATTTT CASGLVHNAPTQPQHF
- TRBJ1-1 17 TRBD1 TRBV7-9 TGTGCCAGCAGCTACGACAGGGGGGCGTCCCTGAACACTGAAGCTTTCTTT CASSYDRGASLNTEAFF
- TRBJ1-2 16 - TRBV5-6 TGTGCCAGCAGCACCACGGGGGTGGGGGATGCGTATGGCTACACCTTC CASSTTGVGDAYGYTF
few TRBJ2-7 14 TRBD1 TRBV2 TGTGCCAGCAAGGGACAGGGCAGCTCCTACGAGCAGTACTTC CASKGQGSSYEQYF
- TRBJ2-7 13 - TRBV5-1 TGCGCCAGCAGCCCGGGTATCACCTACGAGCAGTACTTC CASSPGITYEQYF
- TRBJ2-1 15 TRBD2 TRBV7-8 TGTGCCAGCAGCTCCGGGACTAGCGCCCGCAATGAGCAGTTCTTC CASSSGTSARNEQFF
- TRBJ2-2 15 TRBD2 TRBV27 TGTGCCAGCTCAATCGGGGGGGCTGTTGCCGGGGAGCTGTTTTTT CASSIGGAVAGELFF
once TRBJ1-2 15 TRBD1 TRBV9 TGTGCCAGCAGCGTAAGTCCCAGGGGGACGGATGGCTACACCTTC CASSVSPRGTDGYTF
- TRBJ2-7 16 TRBD2 TRBV5-4 TGTGCCAGCAGCTATACAGGACGGGGGGACGGATACGAGCAGTACTTC CASSYTGRGDGYEQYF
- TRBJ1-1 14 - TRBV19 TGTGCCAGTAGTATAGGGGGGCGTGCCACTGAAGCTTTCTTT CASSIGGRATEAFF
once TRBJ1-6 14 - TRBV19 TGTGCCAGTAGGGGGGGAATTGATGGTTCACCCCTCCACTTT CASRGGIDGSPLHF
- TRBJ2-3 14 - TRBV5-1 TGCGCCAGCAGCTTGGGACAGAACACAGATACGCAGTATTTT CASSLGQNTDTQYF
- TRBJ1-5 13 - TRBV27 TGTGCCAGCAGGGCCAGGGACAATCAGCCCCAGCATTTT CASRARDNQPQHF
- TRBJ1-1 13 - TRBV28 TGTGCCAGCAGCCCGGGGGAGTTCACTGAAGCTTTCTTT CASSPGEFTEAFF
- TRBJ2-5 14 TRBD1 TRBV10-3 TGTGCCATCAGTGCCGGGACAGGGATAGAGACCCAGTACTTC CAISAGTGIETQYF
- TRBJ1-1 13 TRBD1 TRBV7-3 TGTGCCAGCAGCCCGGGACAGGGGCGTGGTGCTTTCTTT CASSPGQGRGAFF
- TRBJ2-5 13 TRBD1 TRBV11-1 TGTGCCAGCAGCACAGGGGTCCGGGAGACCCAGTACTTC CASSTGVRETQYF
- TRBJ1-5 16 - TRBV30 TGTGCCTGGAGTGGACCGGGGACTTATAGCAATCAGCCCCAGCATTTT CAWSGPGTYSNQPQHF
- TRBJ1-5 16 TRBD1 TRBV28 TGTGCCAGCAGTCTCGAGACAGGGCTTAGCAATCAGCCCCAGCATTTT CASSLETGLSNQPQHF
- TRBJ1-5 13 - TRBV30 TGTGCCTGGAGATCGGGGGGCAATCAGCCCCAGCATTTT CAWRSGGNQPQHF
- TRBJ1-5 14 TRBD1 TRBV9 TGTGCCAGCAGCGCGGGGACAGAACGACAGCCCCAGCATTTT CASSAGTERQPQHF
- TRBJ1-5 17 TRBD1 TRBV14 TGTGCCAGCAGCCAAGAGAAACAGGGGATTGGTAATCAGCCCCAGCATTTT CASSQEKQGIGNQPQHF
few TRBJ1-6 16 TRBD1 TRBV5-4 TGTGCCAGCAGCTCCTCAGGGGGCTCCTATAATTCACCCCTCCACTTT CASSSSGGSYNSPLHF
- TRBJ1-2 15 - TRBV5-1 TGCGCCAGCAGCGCATCTACAGACGGATTCTATGGCTACACCTTC CASSASTDGFYGYTF
- TRBJ2-1 14 - TRBV28 TGTGCCAGCATTTTTTCCCGCTCCTACAATGAGCAGTTCTTC CASIFSRSYNEQFF